This T cell receptor (beta chain) was sequenced during a study of blood T cell repertoires in COVID-19. Looking at the study overall: Samples came from the United States, Italy and Spain, spanning acute and convalescent COVID-19. T cells, B-cell-depleted T cells, or PBMCs supplied cDNA or gDNA.

In the authors' workflow: How many nucleated cells were present was estimated from reference gene primer amplification. Measured with immunoSEQ multiplex PCR; TCRdb has only the in-frame clones, and not every one. V and J calls and clone size are those listed in that table; D and trimming were worked out from the DNA. The table records roughly 18,000 clones, roughly nine tenths of them present only once. J was trimmed by 8 bases and V by 5 bases; bases with no gene match: 5. Germline-derived CDR1 and CDR2 are SGHVS and FNYEAQ. The CDR3 runs to 12 residues. V and J are TRBV7-6 and TRBJ1-2, with 7 bases that match TRBD1. The sample taken for sequencing was peripheral blood. This TCR came from a human donor in a cohort sampled during active COVID-19. The CDR3, as DNA: TGTGCCAGCAGCCCCCGACAGGGCGGCTACACCTTC. Encoded protein: CASSPRQGGYTF.